Many counts were recorded for the clone carrying this TCR beta chain. This sample is drawn from a study of low-dose radiotherapy and immunotherapy resistance in tumors. Whole-study context: Fractions of 1 Gy went to Cohort 2 every two weeks, for 13 Gy over 26 weeks.

The sample's time point: before trial treatment. Primers used for first-strand cDNA, a TRAV- and TRBV-specific set, covered both alpha and beta chains. The TCRs were subjected to amplification over roughly 18 PCR cycles employing a constant-region primer in conjunction with a V-primer adapter. TCRdb used MiXCR to reprocess the reads, holding one entry per CDR3 protein. Among 85,000 to 95,000 distinct CDR3 sequences, under 9.5% were seen once, and the ten largest hold more than 0.85%. The ends were cut back, 3 bases at V and 5 bases at J, with 21 bases in the middle. The germline gives CDR1 SGHRS, CDR2 YFSETQ. The CDR3 contains 17 residues.

The chain employs TRBV5-1 and TRBJ2-1; D is tentatively TRBD1 or TRBD2 (5 bases each). The sample here was PBMCs, taken before treatment. This receptor was taken from a male donor with prostate cancer. CDR3 DNA sequence: TGCGCCAGCAGCTCCCCCCCTCCGGGACGGGGAAACAATGAGCAGTTCTTC. Encoded protein: CASSSPPPGRGNNEQFF.